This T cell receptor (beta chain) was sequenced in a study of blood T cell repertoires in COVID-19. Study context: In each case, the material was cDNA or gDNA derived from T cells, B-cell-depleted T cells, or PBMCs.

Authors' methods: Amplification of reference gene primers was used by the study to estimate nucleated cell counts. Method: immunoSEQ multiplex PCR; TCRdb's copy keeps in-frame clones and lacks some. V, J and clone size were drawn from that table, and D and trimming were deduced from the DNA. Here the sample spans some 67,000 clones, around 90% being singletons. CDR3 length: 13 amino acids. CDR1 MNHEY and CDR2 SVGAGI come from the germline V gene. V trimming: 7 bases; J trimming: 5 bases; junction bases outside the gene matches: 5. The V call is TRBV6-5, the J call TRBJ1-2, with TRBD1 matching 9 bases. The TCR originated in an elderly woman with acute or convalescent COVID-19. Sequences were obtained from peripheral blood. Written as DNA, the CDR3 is TGTGCCAGCACCCTGACAGGGGGTTATGGCTACACCTTC. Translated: CASTLTGGYGYTF.